The T cell receptor beta chain under discussion was sequenced for a study of T-cell memory formation after mild COVID-19. The wider study: Across donors, TCR clusters were largely donor specific. Study conclusions and caveats: Later expanders leaned CD4+, whereas day 15 to 85 contracting clones were balanced CD4/CD8. Second-wave clones peaking on day 37 lacked confirmed SARS-CoV-2 specificity. The study found contracting CD4+ clones mainly in CM and EM and contracting CD8+ clones in EMRA.

TCRdb independently ran MiXCR on the 5' RACE reads; one entry per CDR3 protein. The sample consists of roughly 580,000 distinct CDR3 sequences, about a sixth of them appearing once. Germline V gene data show CDR1 as LGHDT and CDR2 as YNNKEL (reference sequence). The V and J ends lost 1 base and 4 bases respectively, with 13 bases between them. The CDR3 is made up of 16 amino acids. Only a few counts were recorded for this clonotype. Its target is unknown. Sequences were obtained from PBMCs or a T cell subset sorted from them (not recorded which). The clonotype was recovered from an adult woman who had mild COVID-19 (a few samples of this study predate the infection). Cell type and time point are not known. The V and J genes are TRBV3-1 and TRBJ2-2, with D uncertain. CDR3 region: CASSQAWSALTGELFF. The CDR3 DNA reads as TGTGCCAGCAGCCAAGCTTGGTCAGCCCTCACCGGGGAGCTGTTTTTT.